Described below is a single T cell receptor (beta chain) sequence and its context. What it binds is not known. The entry originates in a study of cytomegalovirus exposure and HLA in healthy donors. Regarding the study as a whole: There were a few CMV-associated chains whose specificity for CMV antigens was confirmed in vitro. Listed as cytomegalovirus-associated were 164 TCR beta chains. TRBV6-2, TRBV6-3 and other indistinguishable V segments were excluded.

In the PCR, 60 Vbeta and 13 Jbeta primers were used. The repertoire was sequenced with immunoSEQ multiplex PCR; TCRdb's copy has only in-frame clones and lacks some. Of some 180,000 clones in the sample, 70% to 75% were seen once. The CDR3 length is 13 residues. V was clipped by 5 bases and J by 7 bases, with 13 bases between them. Germline V gene data show CDR1 as SGHRS and CDR2 as YFSETQ. The clonotype was recovered from a male donor in good health and CMV-seronegative. The V call is TRBV5-1, the J call TRBJ2-1, with D possibly matching TRBD2 (6 bases). Sequencing input: PBMCs. The CDR3 DNA reads TGCGCCAGCAGTCCCACTGGAGGGAATGAGCAGTTCTTC. It encodes CASSPTGGNEQFF.